Below, one T cell receptor beta chain is given with its context. Per the study methods: Amplification of reference gene primers was used by the study to estimate nucleated cell counts. Profiled with immunoSEQ multiplex PCR; TCRdb holds only in-frame clones, not every one. V and J calls plus clone size are reproduced from that table; the DNA served to infer D and trimming. The data hold under 130,000 clones, with roughly 81% observed a single time. The data are from a study of blood T cell repertoires in COVID-19. Study context: Samples representing acute and convalescent COVID-19 were sourced from the United States, Italy and Spain. PBMCs, B-cell-depleted T cells, or T cells provided the cDNA or gDNA that made up the material.

CDR1 SNHLY and CDR2 FYNNEI come from the germline V gene. Trimming took 6 bases from V and 10 from J, leaving 15 bases between them. CDR3 length: 12 amino acids. Source material: peripheral blood. The chain carries TRBV2 and TRBJ1-1; D remains unclear. The sequence was obtained from a human donor in a cohort sampled during active COVID-19. DNA of the CDR3: TGTGCCAGCAGCACATCGGACCGGGGAGCTTTCTTT. Amino acids: CASSTSDRGAFF.